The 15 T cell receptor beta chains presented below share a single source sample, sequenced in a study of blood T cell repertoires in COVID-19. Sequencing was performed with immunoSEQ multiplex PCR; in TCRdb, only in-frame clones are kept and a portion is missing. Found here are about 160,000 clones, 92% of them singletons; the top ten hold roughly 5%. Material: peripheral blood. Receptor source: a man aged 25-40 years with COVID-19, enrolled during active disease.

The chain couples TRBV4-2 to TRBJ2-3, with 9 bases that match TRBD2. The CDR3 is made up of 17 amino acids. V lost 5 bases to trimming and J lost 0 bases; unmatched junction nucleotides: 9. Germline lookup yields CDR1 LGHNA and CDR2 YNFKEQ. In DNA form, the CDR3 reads TGTGCCAGCAGCTCGACCCTGGCGGGAGGGAGCACAGATACGCAGTATTTT. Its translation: CASSSTLAGGSTDTQYF.

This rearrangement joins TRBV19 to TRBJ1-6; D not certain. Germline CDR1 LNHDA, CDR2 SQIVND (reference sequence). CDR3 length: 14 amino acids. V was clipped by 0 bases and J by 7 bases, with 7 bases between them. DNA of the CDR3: TGTGCCAGTAGTATAGATTATAGAAATTCACCCCTCCACTTT. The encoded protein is CASSIDYRNSPLHF.

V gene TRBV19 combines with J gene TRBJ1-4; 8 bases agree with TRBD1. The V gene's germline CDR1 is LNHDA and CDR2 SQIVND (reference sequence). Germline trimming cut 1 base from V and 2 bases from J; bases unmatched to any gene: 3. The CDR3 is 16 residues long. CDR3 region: CASSIVHRGTNEKLFF. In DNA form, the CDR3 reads TGTGCCAGTAGTATAGTTCACAGGGGGACTAATGAAAAACTGTTTTTT. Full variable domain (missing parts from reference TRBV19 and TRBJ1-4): DGGITQSPKYLFRKEGQNVTLSCEQNLNHDAMYWYRQDPGQGLRLIYYSQIVNDFQKGDIAEGYSVSREKKESFPLTVTSAQKNPTAFYLCASSIVHRGTNEKLFFGSGTQLSVL.

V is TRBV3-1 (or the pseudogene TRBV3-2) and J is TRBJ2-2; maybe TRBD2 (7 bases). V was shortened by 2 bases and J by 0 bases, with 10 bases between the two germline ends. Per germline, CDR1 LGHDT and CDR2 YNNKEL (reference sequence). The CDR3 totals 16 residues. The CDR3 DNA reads TGTGCCAGCAGCCAAAGGGGGGGATCGAACACCGGGGAGCTGTTTTTT. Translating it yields CASSQRGGSNTGELFF.

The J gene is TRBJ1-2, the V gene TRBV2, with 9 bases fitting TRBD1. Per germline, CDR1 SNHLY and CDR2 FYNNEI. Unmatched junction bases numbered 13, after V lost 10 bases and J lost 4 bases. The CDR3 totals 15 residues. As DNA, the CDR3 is TGTGCCAAATCCAGGACAGGGGCGTATGGCTATGGCTACACCTTC. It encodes CAKSRTGAYGYGYTF.

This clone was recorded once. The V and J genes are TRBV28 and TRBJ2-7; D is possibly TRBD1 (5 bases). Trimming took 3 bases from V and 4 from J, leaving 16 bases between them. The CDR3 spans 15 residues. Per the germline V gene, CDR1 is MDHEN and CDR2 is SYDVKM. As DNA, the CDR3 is TGTGCCAGCAGTTTCGCCAGGGTGAGATCGTACGAGCAGTACTTC. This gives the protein CASSFARVRSYEQYF. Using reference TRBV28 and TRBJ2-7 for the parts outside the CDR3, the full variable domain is DVKVTQSSRYLVKRTGEKVFLECVQDMDHENMFWYRQDPGLGLRLIYFSYDVKMKEKGDIPEGYSVSREKKERFSLILESASTNQTSMYLCASSFARVRSYEQYFGPGTRLTVT.

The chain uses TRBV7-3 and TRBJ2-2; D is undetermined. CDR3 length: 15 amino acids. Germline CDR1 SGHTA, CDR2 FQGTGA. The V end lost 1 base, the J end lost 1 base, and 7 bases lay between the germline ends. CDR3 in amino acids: CASSLNSGNTGELFF. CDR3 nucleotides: TGTGCCAGCAGCTTAAACTCAGGGAACACCGGGGAGCTGTTTTTT. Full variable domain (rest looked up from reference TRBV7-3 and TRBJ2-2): GAGVSQTPSNKVTEKGKYVELRCDPISGHTALYWYRQSLGQGPEFLIYFQGTGAADDSGLPNDRFFAVRPEGSVSTLKIQRTERGDSAVYLCASSLNSGNTGELFFGEGSRLTVL.

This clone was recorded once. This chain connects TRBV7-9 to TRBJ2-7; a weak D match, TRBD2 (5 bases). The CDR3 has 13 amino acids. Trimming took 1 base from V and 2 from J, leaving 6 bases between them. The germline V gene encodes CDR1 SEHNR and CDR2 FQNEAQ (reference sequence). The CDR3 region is CASSLELAYEQYF. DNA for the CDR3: TGTGCCAGCAGCTTAGAACTAGCCTACGAGCAGTACTTC.

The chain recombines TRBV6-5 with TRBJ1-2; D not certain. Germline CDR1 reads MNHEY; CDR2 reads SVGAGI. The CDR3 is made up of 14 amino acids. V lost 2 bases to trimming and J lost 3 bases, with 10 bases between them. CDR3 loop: CASSYVNSDYGYTF. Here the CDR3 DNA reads TGTGCCAGCAGTTACGTTAACTCGGACTATGGCTACACCTTC.

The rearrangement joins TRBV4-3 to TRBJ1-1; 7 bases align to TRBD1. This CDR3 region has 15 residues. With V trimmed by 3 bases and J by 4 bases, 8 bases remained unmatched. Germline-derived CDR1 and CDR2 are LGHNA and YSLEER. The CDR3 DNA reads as TGCGCCAGCAGCCAGGGGGAGGACAGGCGCACTGAAGCTTTCTTT. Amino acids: CASSQGEDRRTEAFF.

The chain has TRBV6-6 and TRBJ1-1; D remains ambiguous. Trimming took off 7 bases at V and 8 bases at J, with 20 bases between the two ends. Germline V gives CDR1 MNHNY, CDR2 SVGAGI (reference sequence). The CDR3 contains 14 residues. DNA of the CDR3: TGTGCCAGCATCCGAGAGGGAGGTCCCCAGGAAGCTTTCTTT. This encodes CASIREGGPQEAFF.

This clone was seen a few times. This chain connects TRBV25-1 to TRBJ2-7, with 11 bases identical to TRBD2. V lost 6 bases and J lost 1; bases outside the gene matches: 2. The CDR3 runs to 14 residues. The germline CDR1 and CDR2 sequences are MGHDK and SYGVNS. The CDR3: CASRGTSGSYEQYF. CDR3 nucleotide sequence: TGTGCCAGCAGGGGGACTAGCGGATCCTACGAGCAGTACTTC.

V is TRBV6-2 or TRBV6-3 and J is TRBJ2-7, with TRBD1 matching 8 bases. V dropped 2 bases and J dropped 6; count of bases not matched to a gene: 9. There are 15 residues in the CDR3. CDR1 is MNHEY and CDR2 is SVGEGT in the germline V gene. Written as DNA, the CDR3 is TGTGCCAGCAGTTACCCCGGCAGGGGGCTCGTCGAGCAGTACTTC. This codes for CASSYPGRGLVEQYF.

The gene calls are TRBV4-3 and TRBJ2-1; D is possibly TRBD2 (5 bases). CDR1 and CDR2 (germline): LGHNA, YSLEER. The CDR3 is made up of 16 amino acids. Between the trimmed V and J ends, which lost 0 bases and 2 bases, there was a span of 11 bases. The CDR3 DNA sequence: TGCGCCAGCAGCCAAGATGTGAGCGGAGCCTACAATGAGCAGTTCTTC. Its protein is CASSQDVSGAYNEQFF.

CDR3 in amino acids: CASRIGLDRTEAFF. The CDR3 DNA follows: TGTGCCAGCAGGATTGGGTTGGACAGAACTGAAGCTTTCTTT. This rearrangement joins TRBV28 to TRBJ1-1, with TRBD1 as a possible D gene (6 bases). Germline V lookup: CDR1 MDHEN, CDR2 SYDVKM. The CDR3 spans 14 residues. Trimming removed 6 bases at V and 5 bases at J, with 16 bases between.